Below, 26 T cell receptor beta chains from the same sample are listed, as sequenced in a study of shared clonotypes between healthy human individuals. Sequenced by immunoSEQ multiplex PCR; TCRdb stores in-frame clones only, minus some. The profile covers roughly 2.2 million clones, with 90% to 95% appearing a single time and 0.35% to 0.5% taken by the ten largest. Sequencing was performed on naive CD4+ T cells from PBMCs. Sample subset: CD45RA+ positively selected. Receptors originate from a man younger than 35 in good health. Some clones in this sample may be carry-over from other donors' samples.

The chain joins TRBV28 to TRBJ2-3, with 9 positions matching TRBD1. The V gene end was trimmed by 6 bases and the J gene end by 4 bases; junction bases not matched to a gene: 11. Germline V lookup: CDR1 MDHEN, CDR2 SYDVKM. The CDR3 has 16 amino acids. Written as DNA, the CDR3 is TGTGCCAGCAGAACACAGGGGGCCGGCCGCGCAGATACGCAGTATTTT. This codes for CASRTQGAGRADTQYF. The entire variable domain, with the rest obtained from reference TRBV28 and TRBJ2-3, is as follows: DVKVTQSSRYLVKRTGEKVFLECVQDMDHENMFWYRQDPGLGLRLIYFSYDVKMKEKGDIPEGYSVSREKKERFSLILESASTNQTSMYLCASRTQGAGRADTQYFGPGTRLTVL.

This clone was found once. The rearrangement uses TRBV9 and TRBJ2-3; 7 nucleotides agree with TRBD1. CDR1 is SGDLS, CDR2 YYNGEE, per germline. After removal of 7 bases from V and 3 bases from J, the junction contained 11 bases not matched to a gene. There are 15 residues in the CDR3. CDR3 sequence: CASSPLTGLTDTQYF. The CDR3 region has the DNA TGTGCCAGCTCCCCTTTGACAGGGTTAACAGATACGCAGTATTTT.

The CDR3 nucleotides read TGCGCCAGCAGCCAAGAAAATTTGGGTTCTTCTCAAGAGACCCAGTACTTC. This gives the protein CASSQENLGSSQETQYF. The gene calls are TRBV4-1 and TRBJ2-5; D gene ambiguous. Trimming took off 0 bases at V and 2 bases at J, with 16 bases between the two ends. The length of the CDR3 is 17 residues. Germline V gene sequence: CDR1 MGHRA, CDR2 YSYEKL.

This chain joins TRBV4-1 and TRBJ2-5; D unclear. The CDR3 consists of 13 residues. V lost 0 bases to trimming and J lost 5 bases, with 7 bases between them. CDR1 and CDR2 (germline): MGHRA, YSYEKL. In nucleotides, the CDR3 is TGCGCCAGCAGCCAAGATATTCGGGAGACCCAGTACTTC. Translated, it gives CASSQDIRETQYF.

V and J are TRBV6-1 and TRBJ2-1; the match to TRBD2 covers 7 bases. This CDR3 is built from 13 residues. After removal of 8 bases from V and 6 bases from J, the junction contained 7 bases not matched to a gene. The V gene's germline CDR1 is MNHNS and CDR2 SASEGT. The CDR3 sequence: CASGSGGLNEQFF. The CDR3 nucleotides are TGTGCCAGCGGGTCGGGAGGCCTCAATGAGCAGTTCTTC.

This clone was observed once. The J gene is TRBJ2-1, the V gene TRBV30; D ambiguous. This CDR3 region has 12 residues. Deletions cut 5 bases from V and 4 bases from J, with 9 bases between. Germline V gene sequence: CDR1 GTSNPN, CDR2 SVGIG (reference sequence). The CDR3 loop reads CAWGLRYNEQFF. The CDR3 DNA reads TGTGCCTGGGGCCTCAGGTACAATGAGCAGTTCTTC.

CDR3: CASSQDWGTGMGGYTF. CDR3 coding DNA: TGTGCCAGCAGCCAAGATTGGGGGACAGGGATGGGAGGCTACACCTTC. V is TRBV4-2 and J is TRBJ1-2, with 9 bases identical to TRBD1. The CDR3 covers 16 residues. V was clipped by 0 bases and J by 8 bases; unmatched bases: 10. CDR1 and CDR2 (germline): LGHNA, YNFKEQ.

The rearrangement joins TRBV2 to TRBJ2-1; 10 bases match TRBD2. CDR1 and CDR2 (germline): SNHLY, FYNNEI. This CDR3 spans 14 amino acids. V was pared by 6 bases and J by 10 bases, with 9 bases of the junction left unmatched. CDR3 sequence reads: CASSSVAGGTEQFF. The CDR3 DNA sequence: TGTGCCAGCAGCTCGGTAGCGGGAGGTACGGAGCAGTTCTTC. Using reference TRBV2 and TRBJ2-1 for the parts outside the CDR3, the full variable domain is EPEVTQTPSHQVTQMGQEVILRCVPISNHLYFYWYRQILGQKVEFLVSFYNNEISEKSEIFDDQFSVERPDGSNFTLKIRSTKLEDSAMYFCASSSVAGGTEQFFGPGTRLTVL.

Notes on this clone: The sample holds other DNA sequences that translate to the same CDR3. The chain has TRBV6-5 and TRBJ1-1; D is undetermined. The ends were cut back, 2 bases at V and 0 bases at J, with 10 bases in the middle. The CDR3 is made up of 15 amino acids. CDR1 and CDR2 (germline): MNHEY, SVGAGI. The CDR3 protein is CASSYGGVMNTEAFF. The CDR3, as DNA: TGTGCCAGCAGTTACGGTGGAGTGATGAACACTGAAGCTTTCTTT.

This clone was seen only once. This sample includes further DNA sequences coding for the same CDR3. The J gene is TRBJ1-3, the V gene TRBV6-1; D gene ambiguous. This CDR3 has 13 amino acids. Trimming left V 2 bases short and J 1 base short, with 3 bases between. CDR1 and CDR2 (germline): MNHNS, SASEGT. The CDR3: CASSELSGNTIYF. In DNA form, the CDR3 reads TGTGCCAGCAGTGAATTATCTGGAAACACCATATATTTT.

The chain couples TRBV4-2 to TRBJ2-5, with D perhaps given as TRBD1 or TRBD2 (6 bases each). This CDR3 is 14 amino acids long. CDR1 is LGHNA and CDR2 is YNFKEQ in the germline V gene. V shed 4 bases and J shed 3 bases, with 12 bases lying between them. Here the CDR3 reads CASSRRGGKETQYF. The CDR3 DNA reads as TGTGCCAGCAGCCGCAGGGGAGGAAAAGAGACCCAGTACTTC.

This chain links TRBV29-1 with TRBJ2-7, with TRBD2 matching 11 bases. CDR3 length: 15 residues. Germline V gene data show CDR1 as SQVTM and CDR2 as ANQGSEA. The ends lost 1 base at V and 4 bases at J; junction bases unmatched: 6. The CDR3, as DNA: TGCAGCGTTGAAGTAATAGCGGGAGGGCCTTACGAGCAGTACTTC. The encoded protein is CSVEVIAGGPYEQYF.

V usage is TRBV11-1 and J usage is TRBJ2-7, with D uncertain. Trimming stripped 4 bases from V and 1 base from J, with 14 bases between. Germline lookup yields CDR1 SGHAT and CDR2 FQDESV (reference sequence). This CDR3 comprises 15 residues. Written as DNA, the CDR3 is TGTGCCAGCAGCTCGGACCACAATCCGTCCTACGAGCAGTACTTC. The encoded protein is CASSSDHNPSYEQYF.

The genes are TRBV18 and TRBJ2-7; the D is unclear. Between the trimmed V and J ends, which lost 3 bases and 0 bases, there was a span of 9 bases. Germline loops: CDR1 KGHSH, CDR2 LQKENI. The CDR3 spans 14 residues. CDR3 nucleotides: TGTGCCAGCTCACCGTTAGGGCTCTCCTACGAGCAGTACTTC. It translates to CASSPLGLSYEQYF. The full variable domain, its missing parts supplied by reference TRBV18 and TRBJ2-7, is NAGVMQNPRHLVRRRGQEARLRCSPMKGHSHVYWYRQLPEEGLKFMVYLQKENIIDESGMPKERFSAEFPKEGPSILRIQQVVRGDSAAYFCASSPLGLSYEQYFGPGTRLTVT.

This clone has only one observation. The chain joins TRBV5-1 to TRBJ1-2; no clear D gene. CDR1 SGHRS and CDR2 YFSETQ come from the germline V gene. Trimming removed 0 bases at V and 8 bases at J, with 17 bases between. This CDR3 is built from 15 residues. The CDR3 DNA is TGCGCCAGCAGCTTGGAGGCGGGCGGCGCAAGGGGCTACACCTTC. Translating it yields CASSLEAGGARGYTF.

The V gene is TRBV9, the J gene TRBJ2-7; D unclear. In germline, CDR1 is SGDLS, CDR2 YYNGEE. V dropped 0 bases and J dropped 3 bases, with 13 bases sitting between them. There are 15 residues in the CDR3. The CDR3 DNA is TGTGCCAGCAGCGTAGGAGTAGGGATAAGCTACGAGCAGTACTTC. Its protein is CASSVGVGISYEQYF.

The V gene is TRBV7-9, the J gene TRBJ2-1; D gene unclear. Germline CDR1 and CDR2: SEHNR and FQNEAQ (reference sequence). V lost 5 bases and J 8 bases, leaving 10 bases between the germline ends. The CDR3 totals 12 residues. The CDR3 region is CASSRKADEQFF. CDR3 coding DNA: TGTGCCAGCAGCCGGAAGGCCGATGAGCAGTTCTTC.

This chain connects TRBV15 to TRBJ1-5; TRBD1 aligns across 8 bases. Trimming removed 0 bases from V and 3 bases from J; junction bases left unmatched: 7. Germline V lookup: CDR1 LNHNV, CDR2 YYDKDF (reference sequence). The CDR3 has 17 residues. CDR3 bases: TGTGCCACCAGCAGAGAGACAGCGACAGGGGTCAATCAGCCCCAGCATTTT. The encoded protein is CATSRETATGVNQPQHF.

The genes are TRBV5-1 and TRBJ1-2, with 12 bases lining up with TRBD1. With V trimmed by 2 bases and J by 8 bases, 4 bases remained unmatched. This CDR3 has 14 residues. Germline-derived CDR1 and CDR2 are SGHRS and YFSETQ. The CDR3 region has the DNA TGCGCCAGCAGCTTTGGGACAGGGGGCCGAGGCTACACCTTC. It specifies CASSFGTGGRGYTF.

With respect to this clone: Other DNA sequences in this sample translate to the same CDR3. The chain combines TRBV11-2 with TRBJ1-1; no definite D call. Between the trimmed V and J ends, which lost 1 base and 0 bases, there was a span of 6 bases. Germline loops: CDR1 SGHAT, CDR2 FQNNGV. CDR3 length: 14 amino acids. The CDR3 reads CASSLVRLNTEAFF. The CDR3 DNA reads as TGTGCCAGCAGCTTAGTCCGGTTGAACACTGAAGCTTTCTTT.

In nucleotides, the CDR3 is TGCAGCGTTGAAGATGAAACGGATGGCTACACCTTC. Its protein is CSVEDETDGYTF. This chain joins TRBV29-1 and TRBJ1-2; D uncertain. The V gene lost 0 bases and the J gene lost 6 bases, with 8 bases spanning the gap. This CDR3 region has 12 residues. Germline CDR1 and CDR2: SQVTM and ANQGSEA. The complete variable domain, with remaining parts taken from reference TRBV29-1 and TRBJ1-2, reads SAVISQKPSRDICQRGTSLTIQCQVDSQVTMMFWYRQQPGQSLTLIATANQGSEATYESGFVIDKFPISRPNLTFSTLTVSNMSPEDSSIYLCSVEDETDGYTFGSGTRLTVV.

The chain carries TRBV30 and TRBJ1-5; D gene ambiguous. The ends were cut back, 2 bases at V and 4 bases at J, with 9 bases in the middle. Looked up from germline, CDR1 is GTSNPN and CDR2 is SVGIG (reference sequence). The CDR3 runs to 13 residues. CDR3 DNA: TGTGCCTGGAGTTTAGACGGGAATCAGCCCCAGCATTTT. The encoded protein is CAWSLDGNQPQHF.

The V call is TRBV28, the J call TRBJ2-1, with TRBD2 matching 15 bases. V gave up 5 bases and J gave up 8 bases; unmatched junction bases: 13. Germline assignment: CDR1 MDHEN and CDR2 SYDVKM. The CDR3 extends over 18 amino acids. The CDR3 DNA is TGTGCCAGCAGTCCCCGGACTAGCGGGAGGGGGCCAGTGGATGAGCAGTTCTTC. Encoded protein: CASSPRTSGRGPVDEQFF.

The chain links TRBV7-9 to TRBJ1-3; a weak D match, TRBD1 (6 bases). The CDR3 runs to 15 residues. Trimming pared 7 bases from V and 4 bases from J, leaving 17 bases between. Germline V CDR1 and CDR2: SEHNR, FQNEAQ (reference sequence). The CDR3 nucleotides read TGTGCCAGCATTATGTGGGGGGCATCGGGAAACACCATATATTTT. This gives the protein CASIMWGASGNTIYF. Full variable domain (rest looked up from reference TRBV7-9 and TRBJ1-3): DTGVSQNPRHKITKRGQNVTFRCDPISEHNRLYWYRQTLGQGPEFLTYFQNEAQLEKSRLLSDRFSAERPKGSFSTLEIQRTEQGDSAMYLCASIMWGASGNTIYFGEGSWLTVV.

The chain combines TRBV7-3 with TRBJ2-1; 11 bases are shared with TRBD2. In germline, CDR1 is SGHTA, CDR2 FQGTGA. Trimming cost V 1 base and J 7 bases; bases outside gene matches: 6. This CDR3 has 16 residues. The CDR3 reads CASSLSSSGRENEQFF. The CDR3 bases are TGTGCCAGCAGCTTAAGTAGTAGCGGGAGGGAGAATGAGCAGTTCTTC.

Details on this clone: Within the sample, other DNA sequences also encode this same CDR3. The chain carries TRBV27 and TRBJ1-2, with D tentatively TRBD1 (5 bases). The germline V gene has CDR1 MNHEY and CDR2 SMNVEV (reference sequence). Trimming took 0 bases from V and 8 from J, leaving 10 bases between them. The CDR3 has 13 residues. The CDR3: CASSLSGQGGYTF. The CDR3 DNA follows: TGTGCCAGCAGTTTATCGGGGCAGGGCGGCTACACCTTC.